One and the same sample provided the 30 T cell receptor beta chains below, sequenced in a study. TCRdb redid the calling of the RT-PCR reads with MiXCR, one entry per CDR3 protein. Of more than 550,000 distinct CDR3 sequences in the sample, 11% to 15% were seen once. Sequencing input: memory CD4+ T cells from blood. Every receptor here comes from a female donor in good health, serving as a healthy control.

There are many counts of this clonotype. The chain joins TRBV15 to TRBJ1-2; TRBD1 might be the D (5 bases). The CDR3 sequence is 17 residues long. V gave up 0 bases and J gave up 4 bases, with 18 bases separating them. Germline V gene sequence: CDR1 LNHNV, CDR2 YYDKDF (reference sequence). Here the CDR3 reads CATSRDWPRGSLYGYTF. The DNA of the CDR3 is TGTGCCACCAGCAGAGATTGGCCCCGGGGCAGTCTCTATGGCTACACCTTC.

A few counts support this clonotype. CDR3 amino acids: CASSRTGGGFQETQYF. The CDR3, as DNA: TGTGCCAGCAGCCGGACAGGGGGCGGATTCCAAGAGACCCAGTACTTC. The rearrangement uses TRBV7-9 and TRBJ2-5; TRBD1 matches at 11 bases. From germline, CDR1 is SEHNR and CDR2 FQNEAQ (reference sequence). This CDR3 spans 16 amino acids. J gave up 1 base and V 5 bases, and 6 bases lay outside the gene matches.

This clonotype came up many times. The chain carries TRBV20-1 and TRBJ2-3; no clear D. Germline CDR1 and CDR2: DFQATT and SNEGSKA (reference sequence). The length of the CDR3 is 12 residues. V gave up 4 bases and J gave up 4 bases, with 9 bases separating them. The CDR3 region is CSAMTGPDTQYF. In nucleotides, the CDR3 is TGCAGTGCTATGACGGGTCCAGATACGCAGTATTTT.

V and J are TRBV21-1 and TRBJ2-7. TRBV21-1 is annotated as a pseudogene. CDR3 length: 16 residues. CDR3 coding DNA: TGTGCCAGCCCCTATGTCAGGACAGGATCATCCTACGAGCAGTACTTC. This translates into CASPYVRTGSSYEQYF.

The chain joins TRBV10-3 to TRBJ2-7; D not resolved. In germline, CDR1 is ENHRY, CDR2 SYGVKD. CDR3 length: 11 amino acids. V lost 5 bases to trimming and J lost 3 bases, with 5 bases between them. Written as DNA, the CDR3 is TGTGCCATCAGTCAAGGCTACGAGCAGTACTTC. This translates into CAISQGYEQYF.

The sample holds many counts of this clonotype. The rearrangement links TRBV7-2 to TRBJ2-5, with D perhaps matching TRBD2 (5 bases). V shed 6 bases and J shed 4 bases, with 12 bases lying between them. CDR1 is SGHTA, CDR2 FQGNSA, per germline. The CDR3 totals 13 residues. CDR3 amino acids: CASRPGELETQYF. CDR3 bases: TGTGCCAGCAGGCCCGGGGAGCTAGAGACCCAGTACTTC.

This clonotype was counted at least ten times. CDR3: CASSAAGGPGYEQYF. The CDR3 nucleotides are TGTGCCAGCAGCGCCGCGGGAGGGCCTGGTTACGAGCAGTACTTC. The rearrangement joins TRBV7-2 to TRBJ2-7; TRBD2 matches 9 bases. Germline V gene lookup returns CDR1 SGHTA and CDR2 FQGNSA. The CDR3 has 15 residues. Germline trimming cut 5 bases from V and 4 bases from J; bases unmatched to any gene: 9.

With regard to this clonotype: A much larger clone is a single base away; this may be a read error. This chain joins TRBV12-3 or TRBV12-4 and TRBJ1-1; D not certain. This CDR3 contains 13 residues. The germline V and J ends were trimmed by 8 bases and 1 base, with 11 bases remaining between them. DNA for the CDR3: TGTGCCAGCTTGTTGATAGGGAACACTGAAGCTTTCTTT. Amino acid sequence: CASLLIGNTEAFF.

This sequence joins TRBV7-2 and TRBJ2-7; 8 bases are a match to TRBD1. V dropped 4 bases and J dropped 2; count of bases not matched to a gene: 7. CDR3 length: 15 residues. From germline, CDR1 is SGHTA and CDR2 FQGNSA. The CDR3 nucleotides are TGTGCCAGCAGCTCTGACAGGGGAGAAACCTACGAGCAGTACTTC. Amino acid sequence: CASSSDRGETYEQYF. The entire variable domain, with the rest obtained from reference TRBV7-2 and TRBJ2-7, is as follows: GAGVSQSPSNKVTEKGKDVELRCDPISGHTALYWYRQSLGQGLEFLIYFQGNSAPDKSGLPSDRFSAERTGGSVSTLTIQRTQQEDSAVYLCASSSDRGETYEQYFGPGTRLTVT.

This clonotype was observed a few times. CDR3 sequence (DNA): TGTGCCAGCAGCTTGGTGGCTAGCGGCTCCTACGAGCAGTACTTC. Protein: CASSLVASGSYEQYF. The chain joins TRBV5-5 to TRBJ2-7; 7 bases map to TRBD2. The CDR3 length is 15 residues. Germline assignment: CDR1 SGHKS and CDR2 YYEKEE (reference sequence). J lost 0 bases, V lost 0 bases, and 3 bases had no gene match.

This clonotype was counted only a few times. The chain links TRBV30 to TRBJ1-1; D remains unclear. V lost 3 bases to trimming and J lost 4 bases, with 12 bases between them. Germline V gene sequence: CDR1 GTSNPN, CDR2 SVGIG (reference sequence). The CDR3 spans 13 residues. The CDR3 DNA sequence: TGTGCCTGGAGCGTCGATGGGATCACTGAAGCTTTCTTT. It encodes CAWSVDGITEAFF.

At least ten counts were recorded for this clonotype. The chain is built from TRBV29-1 and TRBJ1-3, with 7 bases fitting TRBD1. The CDR3 is 14 amino acids. V shed 7 bases and J 2 bases; nucleotides not matched to a gene: 8. The germline V gene encodes CDR1 SQVTM and CDR2 ANQGSEA. DNA for the CDR3: TGCAGCGCCTCTGGACAGGCGGCTGGAAACACCATATATTTT. Translating it yields CSASGQAAGNTIYF.

In its sample, this clonotype was seen many times. The chain joins TRBV6-2 or TRBV6-3 to TRBJ2-1, with D perhaps TRBD2 (6 bases). Trimming removed 6 bases at V and 2 bases at J, with 23 bases between. Germline V gene sequence: CDR1 MNHEY, CDR2 SVGEGT. The length of the CDR3 is 18 residues. CDR3 region: CASSLNRRALSAYNEQFF. In DNA form, the CDR3 reads TGTGCCAGCAGCCTTAATCGGAGGGCCTTGTCAGCCTACAATGAGCAGTTCTTC.

The chain uses TRBV10-3 and TRBJ1-5; the match to TRBD1 covers 8 bases. The CDR3 length is 13 residues. Germline loops: CDR1 ENHRY, CDR2 SYGVKD. Trimming cost V 2 bases and J 7 bases; bases outside gene matches: 1. The CDR3 reads CAISETGGQPQHF. The CDR3 region has the DNA TGTGCCATCAGTGAGACAGGGGGACAGCCCCAGCATTTT.

The rearrangement links TRBV20-1 to TRBJ2-1; 11 bases align to TRBD2. Germline assignment: CDR1 DFQATT and CDR2 SNEGSKA (reference sequence). J was trimmed by 0 bases and V by 3 bases; bases with no gene match: 10. The CDR3 length is 18 residues. The CDR3 loop is CSARGTSGGPASYNEQFF. CDR3 DNA sequence: TGCAGTGCTAGGGGTACTAGCGGGGGACCCGCCTCCTACAATGAGCAGTTCTTC.

This clonotype was picked up one time. This chain uses TRBV20-1 with TRBJ2-2; TRBD2 matches at 15 bases. The CDR3 covers 15 residues. Germline CDR1 DFQATT, CDR2 SNEGSKA (reference sequence). V shed 5 bases and J 5 bases; nucleotides not matched to a gene: 3. CDR3 sequence reads: CSAQGTSGRTGELFF. DNA of the CDR3: TGCAGTGCTCAGGGGACTAGCGGGAGGACCGGGGAGCTGTTTTTT.

This clonotype has only a few counts. The V gene is TRBV12-3 or TRBV12-4, the J gene TRBJ2-2; D unclear. The V end lost 2 bases, the J end lost 4 bases, and 5 bases lay between the germline ends. CDR3 length: 13 residues. This CDR3 reads CASSLISTGELFF. DNA for the CDR3: TGTGCCAGCAGTTTAATTTCCACCGGGGAGCTGTTTTTT.

This clonotype was recorded a few times. The CDR3 nucleotides read TGCGCCAGCAGCTTGGAAAGTATAAGTTACTCTGAAAAACTGTTTTTT. Translating gives CASSLESISYSEKLFF. The V call is TRBV5-1, the J call TRBJ1-4; D unclear. Germline V gene sequence: CDR1 SGHRS, CDR2 YFSETQ. Trimming took off 0 bases at V and 7 bases at J, with 16 bases between the two ends. The CDR3 spans 16 residues.

The CDR3 nucleotides read TGCGCCAGCAGATCGGGACAGCCTATTCTCGGCTACACCTTC. Residues: CASRSGQPILGYTF. V is TRBV5-1 and J is TRBJ1-2; TRBD1 matches at 7 bases. CDR3 length equals 14 residues. Germline V gives CDR1 SGHRS, CDR2 YFSETQ. Trimming at V came to 5 bases and at J to 8 bases, leaving 12 bases not matched to a gene.

The V and J genes are TRBV19 and TRBJ2-2, with D uncertain. This CDR3 contains 12 residues. Looked up from germline, CDR1 is LNHDA and CDR2 is SQIVND (reference sequence). V lost 5 bases and J 6 bases, leaving 7 bases between the germline ends. CDR3 DNA sequence: TGTGCCAGTAGTGTACCAGCCGGGGAGCTGTTTTTT. Protein product: CASSVPAGELFF.

V is TRBV20-1 and J is TRBJ2-7; 7 bases are shared with TRBD2. V lost 0 bases, J lost 3 bases, and 14 bases stayed unmatched. The germline V gene encodes CDR1 DFQATT and CDR2 SNEGSKA (reference sequence). The CDR3 has 17 residues. CDR3 region: CSARDFAGAGPLYEQYF. Here the CDR3 DNA reads TGCAGTGCTAGAGATTTTGCGGGAGCGGGACCTCTCTACGAGCAGTACTTC.

The chain joins TRBV12-3 or TRBV12-4 to TRBJ1-1; 8 bases fit TRBD1. The CDR3 runs 13 residues. Trimming took 10 bases from V and 1 from J; bases not matched to a gene: 5. CDR3 sequence: CATGGQANTEAFF. Written as DNA, the CDR3 is TGTGCCACCGGGGGACAGGCGAACACTGAAGCTTTCTTT.

This clonotype was observed many times. CDR3 sequence: CSVVEGGYGYTF. CDR3 nucleotide sequence: TGCAGCGTTGTTGAGGGGGGCTATGGCTACACCTTC. V is TRBV29-1 and J is TRBJ1-2, with D maybe TRBD1 (6 bases). Per germline, CDR1 SQVTM and CDR2 ANQGSEA. The CDR3 consists of 12 residues. V lost 4 bases and J lost 4, with 10 bases in between.

The genes are TRBV29-1 and TRBJ2-2; 14 bases align to TRBD2. Germline V gene sequence: CDR1 SQVTM, CDR2 ANQGSEA. The J segment lost 0 bases and the V segment lost 5 bases, leaving 14 bases of the junction unmatched. The CDR3 loop spans 20 amino acids. The CDR3, as DNA: TGCAGCGTTTCGAAGGGGCTGACTAGCGGGAGGGCTGCGAACACCGGGGAGCTGTTTTTT. It codes for CSVSKGLTSGRAANTGELFF.

The chain uses TRBV6-5 and TRBJ2-7; D is perhaps TRBD2 (5 bases). V was trimmed by 2 bases and J by 2 bases, leaving 13 bases between them. The CDR3 contains 15 residues. Germline CDR1 reads MNHEY; CDR2 reads SVGAGI. The CDR3 DNA follows: TGTGCCAGCAGTTACGCGCCGGACTCCACCTACGAGCAGTACTTC. Amino acid sequence: CASSYAPDSTYEQYF.

The chain uses TRBV4-3 and TRBJ2-3; either TRBD1 or TRBD2 may fit D (5 bases each). Germline assignment: CDR1 LGHNA and CDR2 YSLEER. V was shortened by 3 bases and J by 8 bases, with 15 bases between the two germline ends. The CDR3 is 14 amino acids. DNA of the CDR3: TGCGCCAGCAGCCACCCGGGGACCCCGGGTACGCAGTATTTT. Its protein is CASSHPGTPGTQYF.

In its sample, this clonotype was seen a few times. The DNA of the CDR3 is TGTGCCTGGAGGGGACTAGCGGGAGCGGGGACAGATACGCAGTATTTT. This translates into CAWRGLAGAGTDTQYF. The J gene is TRBJ2-3, the V gene TRBV30; TRBD2 aligns across 14 bases. The junction had 5 bases not matched to a gene; V was cut back by 3 bases and J by 3 bases. This CDR3 has 16 residues. The V gene's germline CDR1 is GTSNPN and CDR2 SVGIG (reference sequence).

V usage is TRBV7-6 and J usage is TRBJ2-7, with a possible D match to TRBD2 (6 bases). This CDR3 is built from 15 residues. The germline gives CDR1 SGHVS, CDR2 FNYEAQ. The ends were cut back, 5 bases at V and 3 bases at J, with 17 bases in the middle. Written as DNA, the CDR3 is TGTGCCAGCAGCCCCCGGGGGAGTTCCGGCTACGAGCAGTACTTC. It specifies CASSPRGSSGYEQYF.

This clonotype was detected ten times or more. The chain has TRBV6-5 and TRBJ2-3; no clear D gene. V was clipped by 10 bases and J by 0 bases, with 11 bases between them. The CDR3 is 13 residues long. The germline CDR1 and CDR2 sequences are MNHEY and SVGAGI. CDR3 amino acids: CAILSPSTDTQYF. For the CDR3, the DNA is TGTGCCATCTTATCCCCTAGCACAGATACGCAGTATTTT.

This clonotype was picked up a small number of times. The genes are TRBV7-2 and TRBJ1-6; 7 nucleotides line up with TRBD1. Germline V gene lookup returns CDR1 SGHTA and CDR2 FQGNSA. The CDR3 sequence is 17 residues long. Unmatched junction bases numbered 11, after V lost 5 bases and J lost 4 bases. The CDR3 loop reads CASSPHAGTEYNSPLHF. CDR3 DNA: TGTGCCAGCAGCCCTCATGCCGGGACAGAGTATAATTCACCCCTCCACTTT.